A selection of T cell receptor beta chains follows, all from one sample in a study of PD-L1 blockade in urothelial cancer. The assay was immunoSEQ multiplex PCR, and TCRdb's table has in-frame clones only and misses some. This table has roughly 52,000 clones, approximately 88% appearing once. Source: PBMCs, taken around atezolizumab (anti-PD-L1) treatment. The receptors stem from a man between 45 and 60 years old with urothelial cancer. Each CDR3 is given with its conserved first and last residue. The order of the fields is J gene, clone size, D gene, V gene, CDR3 protein, CDR3 DNA. D genes are given only for firm matches. Expanded clones get a size class; other rows say once, few or many, or leave the size out.

J gene: TRBJ2-3
clone size: .
D gene: TRBD1
V gene: TRBV6-5
CDR3 protein: CASSTGTGADTQYF
CDR3 DNA: TGTGCCAGCAGTACCGGGACAGGGGCAGATACGCAGTATTTT

J gene: TRBJ2-7
clone size: once
D gene: TRBD1
V gene: TRBV27
CDR3 protein: CASSFPGTGEQYF
CDR3 DNA: TGTGCCAGCAGTTTCCCGGGGACAGGCGAGCAGTACTTC

J gene: TRBJ2-7
clone size: .
D gene: TRBD1
V gene: TRBV19
CDR3 protein: CASSSGQDYYEQYF
CDR3 DNA: TGTGCCAGTAGTTCGGGACAGGATTACTACGAGCAGTACTTC

J gene: TRBJ1-2
clone size: .
D gene: .
V gene: TRBV6-6
CDR3 protein: CASSYLENYGYTF
CDR3 DNA: TGTGCCAGCAGTTATCTGGAGAACTATGGCTACACCTTC

J gene: TRBJ1-1
clone size: .
D gene: TRBD1
V gene: TRBV5-1
CDR3 protein: CASSLGDREALEAFF
CDR3 DNA: TGCGCCAGCAGCTTGGGGGACAGGGAGGCCCTTGAAGCTTTCTTT

J gene: TRBJ2-1
clone size: .
D gene: TRBD2
V gene: TRBV15
CDR3 protein: CATSRDSGTRYSEQFF
CDR3 DNA: TGTGCCACCAGCAGAGATAGCGGGACTAGATATTCTGAGCAGTTCTTC

J gene: TRBJ2-1
clone size: .
D gene: TRBD1
V gene: TRBV10-2
CDR3 protein: CASRDRVPYNEQFF
CDR3 DNA: TGCGCCAGCAGAGACAGGGTCCCCTACAATGAGCAGTTCTTC

J gene: TRBJ1-6
clone size: .
D gene: TRBD1
V gene: TRBV30
CDR3 protein: CAWSRDRGSPLHF
CDR3 DNA: TGTGCCTGGAGCCGGGACAGGGGTTCACCCCTCCACTTT

J gene: TRBJ2-2
clone size: once
D gene: TRBD2
V gene: TRBV28
CDR3 protein: CASSFRRLAGTGELFF
CDR3 DNA: TGTGCCAGCAGTTTCCGGAGACTAGCTGGCACCGGGGAGCTGTTTTTT

J gene: TRBJ2-3
clone size: .
D gene: .
V gene: TRBV9
CDR3 protein: CASSPFAGELGTTDTQYF
CDR3 DNA: TGTGCCAGCAGTCCCTTCGCAGGGGAGTTGGGTACCACAGATACGCAGTATTTT

J gene: TRBJ2-1
clone size: .
D gene: .
V gene: TRBV5-1
CDR3 protein: CASSLAGEQFF
CDR3 DNA: TGCGCCAGCAGCTTGGCCGGGGAGCAGTTCTTC

J gene: TRBJ1-2
clone size: few
D gene: .
V gene: TRBV6-1
CDR3 protein: CASSPSGGDYGYTF
CDR3 DNA: TGTGCCAGCAGCCCAAGTGGGGGGGACTATGGCTACACCTTC

J gene: TRBJ2-5
clone size: .
D gene: TRBD2
V gene: TRBV30
CDR3 protein: CAWRGRGVEKTQYF
CDR3 DNA: TGTGCCTGGAGGGGCCGGGGGGTCGAAAAGACCCAGTACTTC

J gene: TRBJ2-1
clone size: .
D gene: TRBD1
V gene: TRBV5-1
CDR3 protein: CASSLWGQGDEQFF
CDR3 DNA: TGCGCCAGCAGCTTATGGGGACAGGGGGATGAGCAGTTCTTC

J gene: TRBJ2-7
clone size: .
D gene: .
V gene: TRBV6-5
CDR3 protein: CASSSTRAGEQYF
CDR3 DNA: TGTGCCAGCAGTTCCACCAGGGCCGGGGAGCAGTACTTC

J gene: TRBJ2-1
clone size: .
D gene: .
V gene: TRBV5-4
CDR3 protein: CASSFASEQFF
CDR3 DNA: TGTGCCAGCAGCTTCGCCAGTGAGCAGTTCTTC

J gene: TRBJ1-2
clone size: .
D gene: .
V gene: TRBV6-5
CDR3 protein: CASSSSTVNYGYTF
CDR3 DNA: TGTGCCAGCAGTTCCTCGACAGTGAACTATGGCTACACCTTC

J gene: TRBJ1-1
clone size: .
D gene: TRBD1
V gene: TRBV10-3
CDR3 protein: CAIRDLKGATEAFF
CDR3 DNA: TGTGCCATCAGGGACCTTAAGGGGGCCACTGAAGCTTTCTTT

J gene: TRBJ2-3
clone size: .
D gene: .
V gene: TRBV7-9
CDR3 protein: CASSRDWSDTQYF
CDR3 DNA: TGTGCCAGCAGCCGCGACTGGTCAGATACGCAGTATTTT

J gene: TRBJ1-2
clone size: .
D gene: TRBD1
V gene: TRBV30
CDR3 protein: CAWSTRTGASYGYTF
CDR3 DNA: TGTGCCTGGAGTACTCGGACAGGGGCTAGCTATGGCTACACCTTC

J gene: TRBJ2-7
clone size: medium-sized
D gene: TRBD1
V gene: TRBV7-9
CDR3 protein: CASSLILTGGSYEQYF
CDR3 DNA: TGTGCCAGCAGCTTAATACTAACAGGGGGGTCCTACGAGCAGTACTTC

J gene: TRBJ2-7
clone size: .
D gene: .
V gene: TRBV6-6
CDR3 protein: CASLEWPYEQYF
CDR3 DNA: TGTGCCAGCTTGGAGTGGCCCTACGAGCAGTACTTC

J gene: TRBJ2-1
clone size: .
D gene: .
V gene: TRBV4-2
CDR3 protein: CASSQSSSSGVHNEQFF
CDR3 DNA: TGTGCCAGCAGCCAATCCTCTAGCTCCGGGGTGCATAATGAGCAGTTCTTC

J gene: TRBJ2-7
clone size: .
D gene: TRBD2
V gene: TRBV4-2
CDR3 protein: CASSQERLAGSNEQYF
CDR3 DNA: TGTGCCAGCAGCCAAGAACGGCTAGCGGGAAGCAACGAGCAGTACTTC

J gene: TRBJ1-2
clone size: .
D gene: .
V gene: TRBV27
CDR3 protein: CASSSASGQYYGYTF
CDR3 DNA: TGTGCCAGCAGTTCCGCGAGCGGACAGTACTATGGCTACACCTTC

J gene: TRBJ2-3
clone size: few
D gene: TRBD2
V gene: TRBV5-6
CDR3 protein: CASSPILSSGGADTQYF
CDR3 DNA: TGTGCCAGCAGCCCCATCCTGTCTAGCGGGGGGGCAGATACGCAGTATTTT

J gene: TRBJ2-5
clone size: .
D gene: .
V gene: TRBV7-9
CDR3 protein: CASRSPGGRETQYF
CDR3 DNA: TGTGCCAGCAGGTCGCCCGGGGGTAGGGAGACCCAGTACTTC

J gene: TRBJ2-7
clone size: few
D gene: .
V gene: TRBV6-5
CDR3 protein: CASRITWSSYEQYF
CDR3 DNA: TGTGCCAGCAGGATAACTTGGAGCTCCTACGAGCAGTACTTC

J gene: TRBJ2-6
clone size: .
D gene: .
V gene: TRBV7-8
CDR3 protein: CASSFPSRGANVLTF
CDR3 DNA: TGTGCCAGCAGCTTTCCGAGCCGCGGGGCCAACGTCCTGACTTTC

J gene: TRBJ1-2
clone size: .
D gene: .
V gene: TRBV9
CDR3 protein: CASSVYRGGSPGYTF
CDR3 DNA: TGTGCCAGCAGCGTCTATAGGGGGGGCAGTCCGGGCTACACCTTC

J gene: TRBJ2-3
clone size: .
D gene: .
V gene: TRBV25-1
CDR3 protein: CASSYWGADTQYF
CDR3 DNA: TGTGCCAGCAGTTATTGGGGGGCAGATACGCAGTATTTT

J gene: TRBJ2-3
clone size: .
D gene: TRBD2
V gene: TRBV9
CDR3 protein: CASSVGSGGTDTQYF
CDR3 DNA: TGTGCCAGCAGCGTAGGTAGCGGGGGAACAGATACGCAGTATTTT

J gene: TRBJ2-4
clone size: .
D gene: .
V gene: TRBV27
CDR3 protein: CASSLSSSWAKNIQYF
CDR3 DNA: TGTGCCAGCAGTTTAAGCTCCTCCTGGGCCAAAAACATTCAGTACTTC

J gene: TRBJ2-7
clone size: .
D gene: .
V gene: TRBV4-3
CDR3 protein: CASSPGRGVNYEQYF
CDR3 DNA: TGCGCCAGCAGCCCTGGGCGCGGGGTAAACTACGAGCAGTACTTC

J gene: TRBJ2-5
clone size: .
D gene: .
V gene: TRBV12-5
CDR3 protein: CASGDRKETQYF
CDR3 DNA: TGTGCTAGTGGTGACAGGAAAGAGACCCAGTACTTC

J gene: TRBJ2-3
clone size: once
D gene: .
V gene: TRBV6-5
CDR3 protein: CASREAAVGDTQYF
CDR3 DNA: TGTGCCAGCAGGGAGGCGGCCGTGGGAGATACGCAGTATTTT

J gene: TRBJ2-1
clone size: .
D gene: TRBD1
V gene: TRBV27
CDR3 protein: CASSLTGTGNYNEQFF
CDR3 DNA: TGTGCCAGCAGTCTCACCGGGACAGGAAATTACAATGAGCAGTTCTTC

J gene: TRBJ2-3
clone size: .
D gene: TRBD2
V gene: TRBV7-9
CDR3 protein: CASSSLAGGRTDTQYF
CDR3 DNA: TGTGCCAGCAGCTCTCTAGCGGGGGGACGCACAGATACGCAGTATTTT

J gene: TRBJ1-2
clone size: .
D gene: .
V gene: TRBV15
CDR3 protein: CATSLTGLGGGYTF
CDR3 DNA: TGTGCCACCAGCTTAACAGGGTTAGGTGGTGGCTACACCTTC

J gene: TRBJ2-2
clone size: .
D gene: TRBD1
V gene: TRBV6-6
CDR3 protein: CASSGQGANTGELFF
CDR3 DNA: TGTGCCAGCAGTGGACAGGGGGCGAACACCGGGGAGCTGTTTTTT

J gene: TRBJ2-5
clone size: .
D gene: TRBD2
V gene: TRBV7-7
CDR3 protein: CASSTGTSWRTRETQYF
CDR3 DNA: TGTGCCAGCAGCACTGGGACTAGCTGGAGGACGAGGGAGACCCAGTACTTC

J gene: TRBJ2-1
clone size: .
D gene: TRBD1
V gene: TRBV18
CDR3 protein: CASSVIGTGIYNEQFF
CDR3 DNA: TGTGCCAGCTCAGTTATAGGGACAGGGATCTACAATGAGCAGTTCTTC

J gene: TRBJ1-6
clone size: .
D gene: .
V gene: TRBV21-1
CDR3 protein: CASSKAEGWTLHF
CDR3 DNA: TGTGCCAGCAGCAAAGCCGAGGGATGGACCCTCCACTTT

J gene: TRBJ1-3
clone size: .
D gene: .
V gene: TRBV5-5
CDR3 protein: CASSLVSVPGGSFNTIYF
CDR3 DNA: TGTGCCAGCAGCTTGGTCTCGGTTCCGGGTGGGTCCTTCAACACCATATATTTT

J gene: TRBJ2-7
clone size: .
D gene: TRBD1
V gene: TRBV19
CDR3 protein: CASSIEANRGHEQYF
CDR3 DNA: TGTGCCAGTAGTATAGAAGCGAACAGGGGGCACGAGCAGTACTTC

J gene: TRBJ1-1
clone size: once
D gene: .
V gene: TRBV5-4
CDR3 protein: CASSFGPEGNTEAFF
CDR3 DNA: TGTGCCAGCAGCTTTGGGCCTGAGGGGAACACTGAAGCTTTCTTT

J gene: TRBJ2-2
clone size: .
D gene: .
V gene: TRBV14
CDR3 protein: CASSQVLGFLATTGELFF
CDR3 DNA: TGTGCCAGCAGCCAAGTATTAGGTTTCCTAGCGACCACCGGGGAGCTGTTTTTT

J gene: TRBJ2-7
clone size: .
D gene: .
V gene: TRBV9
CDR3 protein: CASSVGGIAYEQYF
CDR3 DNA: TGTGCCAGCAGCGTGGGAGGAATAGCCTACGAGCAGTACTTC

J gene: TRBJ2-1
clone size: .
D gene: .
V gene: TRBV13
CDR3 protein: CASSGFRGGLLRDEQFF
CDR3 DNA: TGTGCCAGCAGCGGATTCCGCGGGGGCCTCCTAAGGGATGAGCAGTTCTTC